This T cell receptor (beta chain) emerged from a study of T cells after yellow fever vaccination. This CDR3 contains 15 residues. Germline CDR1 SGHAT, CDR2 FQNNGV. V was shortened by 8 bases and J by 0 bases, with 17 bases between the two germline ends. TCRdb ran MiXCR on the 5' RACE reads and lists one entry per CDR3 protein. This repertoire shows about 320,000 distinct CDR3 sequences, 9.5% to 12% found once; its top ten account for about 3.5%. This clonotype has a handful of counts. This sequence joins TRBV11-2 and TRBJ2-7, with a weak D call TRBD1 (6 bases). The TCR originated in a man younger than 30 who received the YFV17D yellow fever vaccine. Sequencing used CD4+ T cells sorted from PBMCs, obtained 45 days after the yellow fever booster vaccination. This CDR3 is CASRRAGESSYEQYF. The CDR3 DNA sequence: TGTGCCAGCCGTCGGGCAGGGGAATCCTCCTACGAGCAGTACTTC.